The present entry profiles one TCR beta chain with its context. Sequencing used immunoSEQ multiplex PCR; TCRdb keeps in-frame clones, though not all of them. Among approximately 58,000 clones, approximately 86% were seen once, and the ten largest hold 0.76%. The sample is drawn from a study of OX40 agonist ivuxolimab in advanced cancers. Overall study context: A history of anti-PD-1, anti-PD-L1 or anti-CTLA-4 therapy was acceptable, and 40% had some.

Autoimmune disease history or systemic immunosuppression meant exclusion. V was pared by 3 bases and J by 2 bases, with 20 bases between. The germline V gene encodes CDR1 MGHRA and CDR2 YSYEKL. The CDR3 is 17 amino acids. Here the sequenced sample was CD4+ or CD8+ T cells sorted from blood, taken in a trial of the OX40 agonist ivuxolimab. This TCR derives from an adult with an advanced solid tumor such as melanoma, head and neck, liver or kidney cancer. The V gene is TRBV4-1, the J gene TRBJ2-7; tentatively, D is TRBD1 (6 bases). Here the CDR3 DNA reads TGCGCCAGCAGCCACCCGAGGGGACAATCCGTTCCCTACGAGCAGTACTTC. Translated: CASSHPRGQSVPYEQYF.